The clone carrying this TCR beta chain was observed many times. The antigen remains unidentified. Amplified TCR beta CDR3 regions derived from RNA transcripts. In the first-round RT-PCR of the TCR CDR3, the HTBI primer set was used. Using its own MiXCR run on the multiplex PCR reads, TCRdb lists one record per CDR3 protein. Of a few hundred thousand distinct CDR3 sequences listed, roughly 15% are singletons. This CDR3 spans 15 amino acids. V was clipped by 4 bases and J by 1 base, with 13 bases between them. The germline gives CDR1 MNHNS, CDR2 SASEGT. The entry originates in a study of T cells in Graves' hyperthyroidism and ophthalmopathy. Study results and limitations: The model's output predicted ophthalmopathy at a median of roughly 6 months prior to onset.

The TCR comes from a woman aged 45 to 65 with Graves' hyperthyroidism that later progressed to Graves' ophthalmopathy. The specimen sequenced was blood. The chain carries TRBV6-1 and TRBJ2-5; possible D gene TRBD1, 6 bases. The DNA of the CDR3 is TGTGCCAGCAGTGTCGTCAGGGGCCCCCAAGAGACCCAGTACTTC. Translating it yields CASSVVRGPQETQYF.